This T cell receptor beta chain was retrieved from a study of cytomegalovirus exposure and HLA in healthy donors. Germline V lookup: CDR1 MNHEY, CDR2 SVGAGI. V shed 2 bases and J 5 bases; nucleotides not matched to a gene: 8. The CDR3 has 15 amino acids. Whereas donors were nominally healthy upon sampling, unrecorded immune exposures were probable. PCR used 60 Vbeta primers and 13 Jbeta primers. TCRdb's table, derived via immunoSEQ multiplex PCR, lists solely in-frame clones and lacks some. Here the sample spans 98,000 or so clones, 75% to 80% being singletons. This TCR derives from a female donor in good health and CMV-seronegative. The sequencing sample was made of PBMCs. The V and J genes are TRBV6-5 and TRBJ2-7; TRBD1 matches at 8 bases. The CDR3 DNA is TGTGCCAGCAGTTACGCGAAAGCAGGGGGCGACGAGCAGTACTTC. This gives the protein CASSYAKAGGDEQYF.